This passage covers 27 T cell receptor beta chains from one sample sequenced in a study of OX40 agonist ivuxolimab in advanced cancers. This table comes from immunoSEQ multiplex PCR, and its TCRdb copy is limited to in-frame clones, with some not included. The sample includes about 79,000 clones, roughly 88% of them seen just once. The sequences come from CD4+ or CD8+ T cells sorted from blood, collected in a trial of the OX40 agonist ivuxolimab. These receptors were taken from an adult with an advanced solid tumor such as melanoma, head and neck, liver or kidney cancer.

The CDR3 protein is CASSTVSSPLHF. The DNA for the CDR3 is TGTGCCAGCAGCACCGTTTCTTCACCCCTCCACTTT. The rearrangement uses TRBV5-6 and TRBJ1-6; D is ambiguous. Trimming left V 4 bases short and J 9 bases short, with 8 bases between. Germline V gene lookup returns CDR1 SGHDT and CDR2 YYEEEE. The CDR3 loop spans 12 amino acids. The entire variable domain, with the rest obtained from reference TRBV5-6 and TRBJ1-6, is as follows: DAGVTQSPTHLIKTRGQQVTLRCSPKSGHDTVSWYQQALGQGPQFIFQYYEEEERQRGNFPDRFSGHQFPNYSSELNVNALLLGDSALYLCASSTVSSPLHFGNGTRLTVT.

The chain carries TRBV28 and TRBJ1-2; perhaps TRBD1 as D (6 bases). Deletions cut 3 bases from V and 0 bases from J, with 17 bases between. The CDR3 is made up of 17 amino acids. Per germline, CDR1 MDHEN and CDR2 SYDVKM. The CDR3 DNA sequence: TGTGCCAGCAGTTTTCCAGGCGGGGGCCGACCTAACTATGGCTACACCTTC. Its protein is CASSFPGGGRPNYGYTF.

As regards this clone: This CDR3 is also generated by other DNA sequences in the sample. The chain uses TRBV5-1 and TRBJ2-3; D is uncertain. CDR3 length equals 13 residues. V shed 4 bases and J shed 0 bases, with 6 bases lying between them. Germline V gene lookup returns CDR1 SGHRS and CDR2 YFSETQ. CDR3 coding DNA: TGCGCCAGCAGCGACGGGAGCACAGATACGCAGTATTTT. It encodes CASSDGSTDTQYF.

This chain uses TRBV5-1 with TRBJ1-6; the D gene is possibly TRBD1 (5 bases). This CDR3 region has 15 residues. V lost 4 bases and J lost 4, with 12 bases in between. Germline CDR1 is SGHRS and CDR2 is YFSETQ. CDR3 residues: CASSGDGFYNSPLHF. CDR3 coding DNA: TGCGCCAGCAGCGGGGACGGATTTTATAATTCACCCCTCCACTTT.

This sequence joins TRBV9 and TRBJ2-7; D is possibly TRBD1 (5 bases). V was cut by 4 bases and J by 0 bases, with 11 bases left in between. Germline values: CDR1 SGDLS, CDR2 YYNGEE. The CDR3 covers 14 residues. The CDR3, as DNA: TGTGCCAGCAGCCCCCAGACAGCCTCCTACGAGCAGTACTTC. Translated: CASSPQTASYEQYF.

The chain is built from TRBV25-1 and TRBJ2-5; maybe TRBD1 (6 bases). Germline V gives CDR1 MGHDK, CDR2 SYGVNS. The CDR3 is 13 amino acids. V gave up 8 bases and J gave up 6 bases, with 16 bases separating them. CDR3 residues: CASRTGSLKTQYF. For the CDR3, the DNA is TGTGCCAGCCGTACAGGGTCATTAAAGACCCAGTACTTC.

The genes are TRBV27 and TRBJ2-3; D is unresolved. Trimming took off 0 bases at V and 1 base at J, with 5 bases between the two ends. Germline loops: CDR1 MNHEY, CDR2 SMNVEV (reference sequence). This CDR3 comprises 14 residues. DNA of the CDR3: TGTGCCAGCAGTTTATCAAGGGGCACAGATACGCAGTATTTT. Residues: CASSLSRGTDTQYF.

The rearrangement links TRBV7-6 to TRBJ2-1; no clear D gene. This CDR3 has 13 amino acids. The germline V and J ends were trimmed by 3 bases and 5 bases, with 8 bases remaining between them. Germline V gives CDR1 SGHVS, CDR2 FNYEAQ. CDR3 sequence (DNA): TGTGCCAGCAGCTTGGGTTCGGACAATGAGCAGTTCTTC. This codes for CASSLGSDNEQFF.

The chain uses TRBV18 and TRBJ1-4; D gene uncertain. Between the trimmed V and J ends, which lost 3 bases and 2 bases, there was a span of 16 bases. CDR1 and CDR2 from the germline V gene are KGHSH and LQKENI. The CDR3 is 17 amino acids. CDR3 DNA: TGTGCCAGCTCACCCATACCTATTGGTTCCACTAATGAAAAACTGTTTTTT. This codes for CASSPIPIGSTNEKLFF.

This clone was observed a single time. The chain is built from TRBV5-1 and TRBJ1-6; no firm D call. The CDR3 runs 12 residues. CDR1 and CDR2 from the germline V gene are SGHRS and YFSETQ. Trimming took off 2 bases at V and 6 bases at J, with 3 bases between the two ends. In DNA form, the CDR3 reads TGCGCCAGCAGCTTACTTAATTCACCCCTCCACTTT. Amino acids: CASSLLNSPLHF.

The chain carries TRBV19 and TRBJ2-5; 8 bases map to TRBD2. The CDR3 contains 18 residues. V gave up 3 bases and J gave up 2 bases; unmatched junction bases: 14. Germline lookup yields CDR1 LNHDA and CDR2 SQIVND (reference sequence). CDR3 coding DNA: TGTGCCAGTAGTATCCCTCCCGGGGGGGAGTGGGGGCAAGAGACCCAGTACTTC. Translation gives CASSIPPGGEWGQETQYF.

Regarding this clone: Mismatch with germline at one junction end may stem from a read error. In nucleotides, the CDR3 is TGCGCCAGCACAGCAGCGCCGAACGCCGGGGAGCTGTTTTTT. Protein product: CASTAAPNAGELFF. The V call is TRBV10-1, the J call TRBJ2-2, with no clear D. This CDR3 contains 14 residues. From germline, CDR1 is WNHNN and CDR2 SYGVQD (reference sequence).

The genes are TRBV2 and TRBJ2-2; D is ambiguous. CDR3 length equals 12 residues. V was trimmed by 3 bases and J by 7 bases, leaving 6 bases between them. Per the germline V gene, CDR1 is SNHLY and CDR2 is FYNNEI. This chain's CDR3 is CASSERIGELFF. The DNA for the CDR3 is TGTGCCAGCAGTGAGCGTATCGGGGAGCTGTTTTTT. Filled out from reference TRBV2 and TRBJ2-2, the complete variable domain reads EPEVTQTPSHQVTQMGQEVILRCVPISNHLYFYWYRQILGQKVEFLVSFYNNEISEKSEIFDDQFSVERPDGSNFTLKIRSTKLEDSAMYFCASSERIGELFFGEGSRLTVL.

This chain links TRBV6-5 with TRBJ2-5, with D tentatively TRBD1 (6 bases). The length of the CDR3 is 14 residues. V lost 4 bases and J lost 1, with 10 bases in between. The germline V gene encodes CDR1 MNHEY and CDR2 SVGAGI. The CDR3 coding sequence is TGTGCCAGCAGTTCCCCCAGGGGCCAAGAGACCCAGTACTTC. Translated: CASSSPRGQETQYF.

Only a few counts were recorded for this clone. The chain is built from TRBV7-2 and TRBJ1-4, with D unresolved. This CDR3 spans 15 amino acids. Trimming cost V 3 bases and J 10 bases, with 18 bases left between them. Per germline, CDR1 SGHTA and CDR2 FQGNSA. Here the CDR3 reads CASSFGSGPDGKLFF. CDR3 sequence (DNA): TGTGCCAGCAGCTTCGGATCCGGGCCCGACGGAAAACTGTTTTTT.

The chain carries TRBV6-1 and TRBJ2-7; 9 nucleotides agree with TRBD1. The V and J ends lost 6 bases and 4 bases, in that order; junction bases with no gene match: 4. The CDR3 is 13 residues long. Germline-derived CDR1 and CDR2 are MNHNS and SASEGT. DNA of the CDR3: TGTGCCAGCAGCCGGGACAGGGAATACGAGCAGTACTTC. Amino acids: CASSRDREYEQYF.

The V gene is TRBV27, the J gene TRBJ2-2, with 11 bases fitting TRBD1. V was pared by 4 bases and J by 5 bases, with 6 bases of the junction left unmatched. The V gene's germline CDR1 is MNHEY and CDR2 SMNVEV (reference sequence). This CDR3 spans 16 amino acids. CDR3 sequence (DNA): TGTGCCAGCAGTTCCTCGGACAGGGGGCGTACCGGGGAGCTGTTTTTT. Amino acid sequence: CASSSSDRGRTGELFF.

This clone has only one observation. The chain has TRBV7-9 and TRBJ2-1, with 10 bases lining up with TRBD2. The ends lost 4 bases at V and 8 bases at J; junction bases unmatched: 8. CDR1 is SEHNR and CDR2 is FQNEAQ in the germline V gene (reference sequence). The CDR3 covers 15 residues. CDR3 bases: TGTGCCAGCAGCTCAGTTAGCGGGAGGCTCTATGAGCAGTTCTTC. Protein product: CASSSVSGRLYEQFF.

The DNA of the CDR3 is TGTGCCAGCAGTTTCGAATCGGATCAGCCCCAGCATTTT. Its protein is CASSFESDQPQHF. V is TRBV28 and J is TRBJ1-5; no firm D call. Trimming shortened V by 3 bases and J by 5 bases, and 8 bases separated the two germline ends. Germline V gives CDR1 MDHEN, CDR2 SYDVKM. The CDR3 has 13 amino acids.

In DNA form, the CDR3 reads TGTGCCAGCAGCCACCCCTTAACCGTTGTGGGTAGAGATACGCAGTATTTT. It translates to CASSHPLTVVGRDTQYF. The J gene is TRBJ2-3, the V gene TRBV7-2, with unresolved D. Germline V CDR1 and CDR2: SGHTA, FQGNSA. This CDR3 comprises 17 residues. V was cut by 5 bases and J by 5 bases, with 23 bases left in between.

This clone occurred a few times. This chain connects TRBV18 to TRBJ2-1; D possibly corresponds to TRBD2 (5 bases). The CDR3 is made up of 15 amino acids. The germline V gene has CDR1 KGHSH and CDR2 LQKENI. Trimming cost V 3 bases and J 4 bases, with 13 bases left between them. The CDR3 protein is CASSPGLTGYNEQFF. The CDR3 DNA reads TGTGCCAGCTCACCCGGACTTACGGGGTACAATGAGCAGTTCTTC.

The DNA for the CDR3 is TGTGCCAGCAGCCTACAGGGGGAAGCCTGGAGGGGCACTGAAGCTTTCTTT. It yields the protein CASSLQGEAWRGTEAFF. The chain is built from TRBV5-8 and TRBJ1-1, with TRBD1 matching over 8 bases. In germline, CDR1 is SGHTS, CDR2 YDEGEE. The CDR3 extends over 17 amino acids. Unmatched junction bases numbered 15, after V lost 4 bases and J lost 4 bases.

The CDR3 sequence: CASRGLAGGQSTGELFF. The CDR3 DNA reads TGCGCCAGCAGGGGACTAGCGGGAGGCCAGAGCACCGGGGAGCTGTTTTTT. V usage is TRBV5-1 and J usage is TRBJ2-2; 15 positions agree with TRBD2. V shed 5 bases, J shed 4 bases, and the junction held 6 bases outside the gene matches. The germline V gene has CDR1 SGHRS and CDR2 YFSETQ. CDR3 length: 17 residues.

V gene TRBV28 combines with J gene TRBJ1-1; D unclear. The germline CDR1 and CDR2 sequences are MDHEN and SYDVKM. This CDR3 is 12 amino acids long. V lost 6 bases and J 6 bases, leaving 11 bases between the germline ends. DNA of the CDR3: TGTGCCAGCAGAACGGGTGGTTCTGAAGCTTTCTTT. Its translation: CASRTGGSEAFF.

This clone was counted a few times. The CDR3 protein is CASSSRDRASNYGYTF. CDR3 DNA: TGTGCCAGCAGCTCTCGGGACAGGGCGAGTAACTATGGCTACACCTTC. J is TRBJ1-2 and V is TRBV7-8, with TRBD1 matching 9 bases. The germline V gene encodes CDR1 SGHVS and CDR2 FQNEAQ. Unmatched junction bases numbered 7, after V lost 4 bases and J lost 1 base. The CDR3 extends over 16 amino acids.

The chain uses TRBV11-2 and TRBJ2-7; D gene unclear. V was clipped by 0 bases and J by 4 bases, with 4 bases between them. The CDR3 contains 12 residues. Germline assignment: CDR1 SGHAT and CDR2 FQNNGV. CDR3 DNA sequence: TGTGCCAGCAGCTTAGACCAATACGAGCAGTACTTC. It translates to CASSLDQYEQYF.

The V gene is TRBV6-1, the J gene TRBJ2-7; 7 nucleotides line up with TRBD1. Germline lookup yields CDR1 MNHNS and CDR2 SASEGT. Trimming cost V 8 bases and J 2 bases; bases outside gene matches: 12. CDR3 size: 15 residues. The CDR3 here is CASADQGDTPYEQYF. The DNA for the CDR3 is TGTGCCAGCGCCGATCAGGGGGACACTCCCTACGAGCAGTACTTC.